Below are 14 T cell receptor beta chains sequenced from a single sample in a study of post-analysis software for immune sequencing data. General study results and limits: TRBV5-6, TRBV5-1 and TRBV20-1 were among four to six TRBV segments more frequent in patients than controls.

Unique-molecular-identifier-tagged TCR beta cDNA libraries were used. One entry per CDR3 protein, called by TCRdb with MiXCR from the PCR reads. This table has around 250,000 distinct CDR3 sequences, 36% appearing once. The antigens these receptors bind are not known. Source material: blood. The receptors come from a girl aged 10-17 years with multiple sclerosis.

In its sample, this clonotype was seen a few times. At one end, the junction sequence differs from germline, possibly due to a read error. This CDR3 reads CAISDAVANYGHTF. The CDR3 nucleotides are TGTGCCATCAGTGACGCAGTTGCCAACTATGGCCACACCTTC. The V and J genes are TRBV10-3 and TRBJ1-2, with D unclear. Germline-derived CDR1 and CDR2 are ENHRY and SYGVKD. The CDR3 is made up of 14 amino acids.

Note on this clonotype: A much larger clone is a single base away; this may be a read error. This chain links TRBV19 with TRBJ2-5, with unresolved D. Germline V gene lookup returns CDR1 LNHDA and CDR2 SQIVND (reference sequence). Deletions cut 4 bases from V and 11 bases from J, with 17 bases between. This CDR3 has 13 residues. CDR3 region: CASSTETHREQYF. In nucleotides, the CDR3 is TGTGCCAGTAGTACCGAGACCCACAGAGAGCAGTACTTC.

This clonotype was picked up many times. The V and J genes are TRBV12-3 or TRBV12-4 and TRBJ2-1; weak D call: TRBD2 (6 bases). The length of the CDR3 is 14 residues. The germline V and J ends were trimmed by 6 bases and 9 bases, with 18 bases remaining between them. CDR3 bases: TGTGCCAGCAGCACGGGGACTCAGGCGAGTGAGCAGTTCTTC. Translation: CASSTGTQASEQFF.

To note about this clonotype: Germline and junction disagree at one end, which may indicate a read error. The DNA for the CDR3 is TGTGCCATCAGTGCCGGGACGAGTGGAAACATCATATATTTT. It encodes CAISAGTSGNIIYF. The rearrangement uses TRBV10-3 and TRBJ1-3; the D gene is possibly TRBD1 (5 bases). The V gene's germline CDR1 is ENHRY and CDR2 SYGVKD. The CDR3 spans 14 residues.

This clonotype was observed a few times. The CDR3 region is CASTSQGAGFFDTQYF. The CDR3 nucleotides are TGTGCCAGCACCTCCCAGGGGGCAGGGTTTTTCGATACGCAGTATTTT. V gene TRBV12-3 or TRBV12-4 combines with J gene TRBJ2-3; 8 bases fit TRBD1. The CDR3 length is 16 residues. Germline trimming cut 7 bases from V and 6 bases from J; bases unmatched to any gene: 15.

The chain links TRBV29-1 to TRBJ2-5; D uncertain. The CDR3 totals 12 residues. Germline V CDR1 and CDR2: SQVTM, ANQGSEA. The V end was cut by 7 bases, the J end by 11 bases, with 20 bases between. CDR3 region: CSGAGATDEQYF. The CDR3 DNA is TGCAGCGGGGCAGGAGCCACGGATGAGCAGTACTTC.

Turning to this clonotype: One junction end disagrees with the germline gene, perhaps due to a read error. The chain joins TRBV27 to TRBJ2-5, with a possible D match to TRBD1 (6 bases). CDR1 and CDR2 from the germline V gene are MNHEY and SMNVEV (reference sequence). The CDR3 contains 14 residues. Here the CDR3 DNA reads TGTGCCAGTAGTTGGATACAGGGCCAAGAGACCCAGTACTTC. Protein product: CASSWIQGQETQYF.

A remark on this clonotype: Being one base from a much bigger clone, this may be a read error. The chain combines TRBV7-2 with TRBJ2-3, with D possibly TRBD2 on 6 matching bases. V lost 4 bases and J lost 8, with 22 bases in between. Germline V gives CDR1 SGHTA, CDR2 FQGNSA. There are 16 residues in the CDR3. The CDR3 DNA sequence: TGTGCCAGCAGCTCCCGAACTAGCTTCTCCCCCGGTACGCAGTATTTT. It encodes CASSSRTSFSPGTQYF.

CDR3 amino acids: CASSRGGTANTGELFF. CDR3 DNA sequence: TGCGCCAGCAGCCGCGGCGGGACAGCTAACACCGGGGAGCTGTTTTTT. V and J are TRBV5-1 and TRBJ2-2; D may be TRBD1 (7 bases). The CDR3 extends over 16 amino acids. Germline V lookup: CDR1 SGHRS, CDR2 YFSETQ. V was clipped by 4 bases and J by 2 bases, with 15 bases between them.

This clonotype was picked up many times. The chain recombines TRBV19 with TRBJ1-2; no clear D gene. This CDR3 region has 13 residues. The V end was cut by 6 bases, the J end by 0 bases, with 8 bases between. Germline assignment: CDR1 LNHDA and CDR2 SQIVND (reference sequence). CDR3 region: CASSTGANYGYTF. CDR3 sequence (DNA): TGTGCCAGTAGCACTGGGGCTAACTATGGCTACACCTTC.

With respect to this clonotype: A much larger clone lies one base from this, so it may be a read error. V is TRBV27 and J is TRBJ1-4, with D uncertain. Germline-derived CDR1 and CDR2 are MNHEY and SMNVEV (reference sequence). CDR3 length: 15 residues. CDR3 coding DNA: TGTGCCAGCAGTTTGGTACCCGCAACTAATGAAAAACGGTTTTTT. It encodes CASSLVPATNEKRFF.

This clonotype was detected ten times or more. The chain couples TRBV6-1 to TRBJ2-1, with D perhaps assigned TRBD1 or TRBD2 (7 bases each). This CDR3 spans 15 amino acids. Per the germline V gene, CDR1 is MNHNS and CDR2 is SASEGT. Between the trimmed V and J ends, which lost 3 bases and 6 bases, there was a span of 15 bases. The chain's CDR3 is CASSDRRGGGNEQFF. The CDR3 DNA is TGTGCCAGCAGTGATCGCAGGGGGGGGGGCAATGAGCAGTTCTTC.

This clonotype occurred many times. The rearrangement uses TRBV7-2 and TRBJ1-1, with D possibly TRBD1 on 5 matching bases. The CDR3 is made up of 18 amino acids. The V gene lost 0 bases and the J gene lost 5 bases, with 22 bases spanning the gap. Looked up from germline, CDR1 is SGHTA and CDR2 is FQGNSA. The CDR3: CASSLASGGVEWRTEAFF. CDR3 nucleotides: TGTGCCAGCAGCTTAGCATCCGGAGGGGTCGAATGGAGGACTGAAGCTTTCTTT.

This CDR3 reads CAITEGSRVSYNEQFF. The CDR3 bases are TGTGCCATCACCGAGGGGTCCAGGGTATCCTACAATGAGCAGTTCTTC. The genes are TRBV10-3 and TRBJ2-1; D may be TRBD1 or TRBD2 (5 bases each). The V end was cut by 7 bases, the J end by 1 base, with 17 bases between. The CDR3 has 16 amino acids. Germline CDR1 ENHRY, CDR2 SYGVKD.